A selection of T cell receptor beta chains follows, all from one sample in a study of blood T cell repertoires in COVID-19. Method: immunoSEQ multiplex PCR; TCRdb's copy keeps in-frame clones and lacks some. Seen here are 55,000 to 75,000 clones, around three quarters observed once, and the top ten hold less than 40%. Specimen: peripheral blood. The receptors stem from a woman between 70 and 85 years old with acute or convalescent COVID-19. The CDR3 runs from the conserved cysteine through the conserved F or W. D genes are given only for firm matches. Clone sizes are given selectively: once, few, many, or a class where the clone is expanded.

TRBJ1-6 - TRBV28 TRBD1 TGTGCCAGCCAGAAGACAGGGCTTCTTTCACCCCTCCACTTT CASQKTGLLSPLHF
TRBJ1-3 - TRBV4-1 - TGCGCCAGCAGCCAACAGGGTTCTGGAAACACCATATATTTT CASSQQGSGNTIYF
TRBJ2-7 few TRBV7-8 - TGTGCCAGCAGCCCACTAGACGGAGGATTCATGCCCTACGAGCAGTACTTC CASSPLDGGFMPYEQYF
TRBJ1-3 few TRBV14 - TGTGCCAGCAGCCAAGATAAACAGTTCGACACCATATATTTT CASSQDKQFDTIYF
TRBJ2-7 - TRBV7-8 - TGTGCCAGCAGCTTAGGGTCAAGCTCGCAGAGGCCCTACGAGCAGTACTTC CASSLGSSSQRPYEQYF
TRBJ2-1 - TRBV7-2 TRBD2 TGTGCCAGCAGCTTAGCGGTTAGCGGGAGTTGGAATGAGCAGTTCTTC CASSLAVSGSWNEQFF
TRBJ2-7 - TRBV5-1 TRBD2 TGCGCCAGCAGCCGCGGGGGGAATAAGCGCGGGCCCTACGAGCAGTACTTC CASSRGGNKRGPYEQYF
TRBJ2-7 - TRBV6-5 - TGTGCCAGCAGTCCGCCGACTCCTCCCTACGAGCAGTACTTC CASSPPTPPYEQYF
TRBJ2-1 - TRBV27 TRBD2 TGTGCCAGCTGTGAGCGGGGGGGCCTCAGGAACAATGAGCAGTTCTTC CASCERGGLRNNEQFF
TRBJ1-4 - TRBV2 TRBD1 TGTGCCAGCAGTTCCAACAGGGGGCGCAATGAAAAACTGTTTTTT CASSSNRGRNEKLFF
TRBJ1-2 - TRBV5-1 TRBD1 TGCGCCAGCAGCCGGGGACAGGGGGCGGAAGGCTACACCTTC CASSRGQGAEGYTF